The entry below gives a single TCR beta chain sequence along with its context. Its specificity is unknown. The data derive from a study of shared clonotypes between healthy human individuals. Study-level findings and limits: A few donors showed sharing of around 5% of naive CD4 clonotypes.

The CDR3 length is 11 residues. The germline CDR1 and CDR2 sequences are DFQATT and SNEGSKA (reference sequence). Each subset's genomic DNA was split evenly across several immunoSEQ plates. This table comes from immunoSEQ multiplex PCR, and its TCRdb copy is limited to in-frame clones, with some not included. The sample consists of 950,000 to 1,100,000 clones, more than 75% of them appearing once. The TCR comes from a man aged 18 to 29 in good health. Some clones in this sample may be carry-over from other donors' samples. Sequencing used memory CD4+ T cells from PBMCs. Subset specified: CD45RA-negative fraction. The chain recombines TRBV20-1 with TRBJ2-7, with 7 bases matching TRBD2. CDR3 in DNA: TGCGGGACCGGCGGGGGCTACGAGCAGTACTTC. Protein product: CGTGGGYEQYF.